Reported below is one T cell receptor (beta chain). This clone's antigen is unknown. Base qualities were left out, and no much larger clone turns up one base away. RNA was extracted with the RNeasy kit and roughly 0.5 to 1 ug was reverse transcribed using random hexamers. TCR beta CDR3 regions were amplified with the immunoSEQ multiplex PCR assay covering 54 Vbeta and 13 Jbeta segments. Bias from PCR amplification was corrected by using a synthetic template baseline for primer optimization and for computational correction. Turning to the authors' computational methods: Reads were annotated to V, D and J genes per IMGT and analyzed with immunoSEQ Analyzer, keeping only productive sequences. Clonality was computed as one minus Shannon entropy normalized by log2 of the number of productive unique sequences. For each patient and control, public and private clones were evaluated within the 100 most prevalent clones. Clones were defined as Susac-specific when absent from the healthy and MS cohorts, from 1052 published viral clones and from other ImmuneACCESS disease sequences. Clones were called with MiXCR by TCRdb after fastp trimmed the public reads at Q25, and only in-frame beta chains were retained. Rows with one shared CDR3 protein collapse into an entry with the most common genes and DNA. The V and J calls come from TCRdb's annotation, not from the publication. Counted in this sample were 250,000 to 300,000 distinct CDR3 sequences; 70% to 90% of them appeared once. The ten top clones hold approximately 0.12% of the sample.

Peripheral blood CD8+ and CD4+ T cells from healthy donors, Susac syndrome patients and multiple sclerosis patients were profiled by high-throughput TCR beta sequencing. The multiple sclerosis controls were treatment-naive patients who had stable or active relapsing-remitting disease and met the revised McDonald criteria. CD8+ TEMRA cells were enriched by FACS, while bulk CD8+ and CD4+ T cells were purified by magnetic negative isolation. Blood was drawn into EDTA tubes, processed within 24 hours, and PBMCs were isolated by density gradient centrifugation. PBMCs intended for TCR sequencing were cryopreserved in liquid nitrogen and thawed later in a water bath at 37 degrees C. Purity of sorted or isolated CD4+, CD8+ and CD8+ TEMRA cells was at least 90%. The CDR3 covers 18 residues, taking in both the cysteine and the phenylalanine. The sequence is cut down to CDR3 DNA, 54 bases in frame from base 1. Unmatched junction bases come to 10, with V trimmed by 2 bases and J by 7 bases. CDR1 is given as KGHDR and CDR2 as SFDVKD, both from the germline V gene.

The sample is drawn from a study of CD8 T cells in Susac syndrome (dated by TCRdb to the late 2010s). Notes on the research overall: Repertoire sequencing was used to test whether CD8+ T cell activation and differentiation in Susac syndrome was antigen driven. Clonality of the CD8+ T cell repertoire was compared between 11 to 12 healthy donors, approximately 14 Susac syndrome patients and roughly 16 multiple sclerosis patients. Findings and caveats that apply to the study as a whole: The number of individuals in the TCR sequencing and HLA analysis was recognized as being relatively small.

The sequenced sample was CD8+ T cells from PBMCs. The sequence was obtained from a human donor with multiple sclerosis. Recombination joined TRBV24-1 with TRBJ2-1, with 13 bases matching TRBD2. CDR3 region: CATSDSGLAGSFRNEQFF. The sequenced DNA is TGTGCCACCAGTGATTCGGGACTAGCGGGATCCTTTAGGAATGAGCAGTTCTTC.